Below, 9 T cell receptor beta chains from the same sample are listed, as sequenced in a study of beta chain features in type 1 diabetes (dated by TCRdb to about 2018). General findings and caveats noted by the study authors: A moderate but significant shortening of TCRB CDR3 length was observed in type 1 diabetes patients in all four CD4+ subsets.

Library creation used the immunoSEQ multiplex PCR assay. The entire amount of isolated RNA was reverse transcribed using the High Capacity cDNA Reverse Transcription Kit, so the sequenced TCRB transcripts were expressed ones. The immuneACCESS repertoire file appears here via TCRdb, limited to in-frame rearrangements. These files lack a portion of the clones; in checked studies, under half of the deficit traces to unresolved V genes, and the cause of the others is not known. The sample includes 600,000 to 700,000 clones, with around 12% observed a single time. Of the sample, around 0.12% falls within the top ten clones. No cognate antigen is known for these TCRs. Sequencing was carried out using naive CD4+ T cells from blood. The sample's cell subset or site, from its label and the paper: true naive CD4+ T cells. Receptor source: a man in his thirties or forties with type 1 diabetes.

This clone was recorded a few times. The J gene is TRBJ1-1, the V gene TRBV6-5, with D perhaps TRBD1 (6 bases). Per the germline V gene, CDR1 is MNHEY and CDR2 is SVGAGI. Trimming pared 6 bases from V and 6 bases from J, leaving 17 bases between. CDR3 length equals 14 residues. CDR3 loop: CASSWGRGDAEAFF. CDR3 nucleotide sequence: TGTGCCAGCAGCTGGGGGAGGGGGGACGCTGAAGCTTTCTTT.

The CDR3 sequence is CASSFGTGKSPLHF. In nucleotides, the CDR3 is TGTGCCAGCAGCTTCGGGACAGGGAAATCACCCCTCCACTTT. V usage is TRBV7-6 and J usage is TRBJ1-6; 9 bases agree with TRBD1. Germline V CDR1 and CDR2: SGHVS, FNYEAQ. This CDR3 region has 14 residues. Losses at the gene ends were 3 bases for V and 10 bases for J; bases not matched to a gene: 4.

This chain uses TRBV25-1 with TRBJ1-2, with D perhaps TRBD1 (5 bases). This CDR3 has 16 residues. Germline CDR1 is MGHDK and CDR2 is SYGVNS. Trimming cost V 3 bases and J 8 bases, with 22 bases left between them. The CDR3 sequence: CASSDPSRGYYGGYTF. The CDR3 DNA reads TGTGCCAGCAGTGATCCCTCAAGGGGTTACTATGGCGGCTACACCTTC.

The chain has TRBV10-2 and TRBJ1-5; D unclear. Germline CDR1 WSHSY, CDR2 SAAADI. V dropped 4 bases and J dropped 5 bases, with 9 bases sitting between them. This CDR3 contains 13 residues. The CDR3 nucleotides are TGCGCCAGCAGTGGCCAGTGGTATCAGCCCCAGCATTTT. Its translation is CASSGQWYQPQHF.

This clone was observed a few times. The CDR3 sequence: CASSIKTVARDQPQHF. DNA for the CDR3: TGTGCCAGTAGTATTAAAACGGTCGCCAGGGATCAGCCCCAGCATTTT. The chain combines TRBV19 with TRBJ1-5; D might be TRBD1 (5 bases). CDR1 LNHDA and CDR2 SQIVND come from the germline V gene (reference sequence). This CDR3 has 16 amino acids. V was clipped by 3 bases and J by 5 bases, with 17 bases between them.

The chain uses TRBV7-9 and TRBJ1-2, with D unresolved. The germline gives CDR1 SEHNR, CDR2 FQNEAQ (reference sequence). The CDR3 runs to 14 residues. Between the trimmed V and J ends, which lost 5 bases and 0 bases, there was a span of 10 bases. This chain's CDR3 is CASSPMGTNYGYTF. As DNA, the CDR3 is TGTGCCAGCAGCCCAATGGGGACTAACTATGGCTACACCTTC.

This clone was detected only a few times. Other DNA sequences in the sample encode the same CDR3. The chain links TRBV28 to TRBJ1-6, with D possibly matching TRBD1 (5 bases). CDR3 length equals 13 residues. Germline loops: CDR1 MDHEN, CDR2 SYDVKM. Trimming took off 6 bases at V and 6 bases at J, with 9 bases between the two ends. Written as DNA, the CDR3 is TGTGCCAGCAGAGGGGCGGCTAATTCACCCCTCCACTTT. It encodes CASRGAANSPLHF.

The table lists this clone with a few counts. Additional DNA sequences in this sample encode the identical CDR3. The chain has TRBV5-1 and TRBJ2-5; no firm D call. Trimming stripped 1 base from V and 5 bases from J, with 6 bases between. Germline CDR1 is SGHRS and CDR2 is YFSETQ. CDR3 size: 12 residues. The DNA for the CDR3 is TGCGCCAGCAGCTTGTCCGGCGAGACCCAGTACTTC. This codes for CASSLSGETQYF.

The V and J genes are TRBV7-2 and TRBJ1-6; D is ambiguous. V was clipped by 4 bases and J by 5 bases, with 9 bases between them. Germline V gene sequence: CDR1 SGHTA, CDR2 FQGNSA. The CDR3 spans 14 residues. CDR3 coding DNA: TGTGCCAGCAGCTCGGGAGGAAATAATTCACCCCTCCACTTT. Translating it yields CASSSGGNNSPLHF. The variable domain in full, with the rest retrieved from reference TRBV7-2 and TRBJ1-6, is GAGVSQSPSNKVTEKGKDVELRCDPISGHTALYWYRQSLGQGLEFLIYFQGNSAPDKSGLPSDRFSAERTGGSVSTLTIQRTQQEDSAVYLCASSSGGNNSPLHFGNGTRLTVT.